These 9 T cell receptor beta chains originate from one sample sequenced in a study of human T cells and chemical hapten exposure. One entry per CDR3 protein, called by TCRdb with MiXCR from the RACE reads. Of 150,000 to 200,000 distinct CDR3 sequences listed, 14% are singletons. The time point here: patch test 1, 2 weeks after DPC sensitization. This sample's treatment: therapeutic diphenylcyclopropenone sensitization with weekly scalp DPC. Sequenced material: whole blood, taken in connection with sensitization to the hapten diphenylcyclopropenone (DPC). The receptors originated from a woman in her 30s with alopecia areata. Some clones in this sample may be carry-over from other donors' samples.

This clonotype was seen only once. The J gene is TRBJ1-4, the V gene TRBV18, with TRBD1 matching 7 bases. Germline V gene lookup returns CDR1 KGHSH and CDR2 LQKENI. V dropped 6 bases and J dropped 5; count of bases not matched to a gene: 9. There are 15 residues in the CDR3. Here the CDR3 DNA reads TGTGCCAGCTCCCCCCCGGGACAGCCGAATGAAAAACTGTTTTTT. Protein product: CASSPPGQPNEKLFF. The full variable domain, completed using reference TRBV18 and TRBJ1-4, is NAGVMQNPRHLVRRRGQEARLRCSPMKGHSHVYWYRQLPEEGLKFMVYLQKENIIDESGMPKERFSAEFPKEGPSILRIQQVVRGDSAAYFCASSPPGQPNEKLFFGSGTQLSVL.

This clonotype was seen a handful of times. V is TRBV12-3 or TRBV12-4 and J is TRBJ2-7; a weak D match, TRBD1 (6 bases). V was clipped by 6 bases and J by 6 bases, with 12 bases between them. The CDR3 consists of 12 residues. CDR3 sequence reads: CASSSTGPEQYF. CDR3 DNA: TGTGCCAGCAGCTCAACAGGGCCCGAGCAGTACTTC.

This clonotype was recorded a few times. The V and J genes are TRBV28 and TRBJ2-2; the D gene could be TRBD1 or TRBD2 (5 bases each). Germline lookup yields CDR1 MDHEN and CDR2 SYDVKM. This CDR3 comprises 13 residues. V dropped 10 bases and J dropped 2 bases, with 11 bases sitting between them. CDR3 coding DNA: TGTGCCACACTCGGGACCAACACCGGGGAGCTGTTTTTT. Translated, it gives CATLGTNTGELFF.

The sample holds a few counts of this clonotype. The chain employs TRBV3-1 and TRBJ2-7; D remains unclear. This CDR3 contains 15 residues. Germline loops: CDR1 LGHDT, CDR2 YNNKEL (reference sequence). The ends were cut back, 4 bases at V and 3 bases at J, with 16 bases in the middle. CDR3 sequence: CASSRRRTSSYEQYF. The CDR3 DNA is TGTGCCAGCAGCCGTAGAAGGACGTCTAGCTACGAGCAGTACTTC.

The chain combines TRBV28 with TRBJ2-7; 7 nucleotides agree with TRBD1. Looked up from germline, CDR1 is MDHEN and CDR2 is SYDVKM. Trimming removed 8 bases from V and 0 bases from J; junction bases left unmatched: 7. This CDR3 comprises 14 residues. In DNA, the CDR3 is TGTGCCAGCCACGACAGGGCGCTCTCCTACGAGCAGTACTTC. Its translation is CASHDRALSYEQYF.

A few counts support this clonotype. The chain is built from TRBV20-1 and TRBJ2-5; possibly TRBD2 for D (6 bases). The CDR3 is made up of 14 amino acids. Trimming pared 3 bases from V and 5 bases from J, leaving 16 bases between. Germline CDR1 and CDR2: DFQATT and SNEGSKA (reference sequence). In DNA form, the CDR3 reads TGCAGTGCTAGCGATCCGAGAGGAGGGGAGACCCAGTACTTC. Translated, it gives CSASDPRGGETQYF.

V and J are TRBV29-1 and TRBJ2-7, with D perhaps TRBD1 (5 bases). The CDR3 is made up of 14 amino acids. Germline V gene data show CDR1 as SQVTM and CDR2 as ANQGSEA. The V and J ends lost 4 bases and 5 bases respectively, with 18 bases between them. In DNA, the CDR3 is TGCAGCGTTGCTATAATATATGGCAGGGACGAGCAGTACTTC. This encodes CSVAIIYGRDEQYF.

The chain joins TRBV29-1 to TRBJ2-2, with TRBD2 matching 11 bases. With V trimmed by 7 bases and J by 6 bases, 10 bases remained unmatched. CDR1 SQVTM and CDR2 ANQGSEA come from the germline V gene. The CDR3 loop spans 15 amino acids. CDR3 protein: CSGKTSGISAGELFF. The CDR3 nucleotides are TGCAGCGGGAAGACTAGCGGGATTTCTGCCGGGGAGCTGTTTTTT.

The genes are TRBV29-1 and TRBJ2-1; D uncertain. V shed 3 bases and J shed 8 bases, with 5 bases lying between them. Germline V lookup: CDR1 SQVTM, CDR2 ANQGSEA. The CDR3 extends over 10 amino acids. This CDR3 reads CSVEGYEQFF. The CDR3 nucleotides read TGCAGCGTTGAGGGGTATGAGCAGTTCTTC.